This T cell receptor beta chain comes out of a study of T cell responses to AZD1222 COVID-19 vaccine. Regarding this clone: Its antigen is unknown.

General study results and limits: It should be noted that donors were predominantly white British and more often female, and clonal diversity was possibly underestimated. With two AZD1222 doses given, Spike-specific TCR breadth and depth both rose.

The CDR3 has 15 residues. V shed 4 bases and J shed 5 bases, with 19 bases lying between them. Germline CDR1 reads SGHDT; CDR2 reads YYEEEE. Clones were sequenced by immunoSEQ multiplex PCR, and TCRdb holds only the in-frame ones, with some missing. The sample yields approximately 140,000 clones, 89% seen once. The chain carries TRBV5-6 and TRBJ2-7, with no clear D. This specimen was peripheral blood, taken on day 0 of AZD1222 vaccination. This receptor was taken from an adult in good health. CDR3 in DNA: TGTGCCAGCAGCGGCGTTCCCCGTGCCAACCACGAGCAGTACTTC. Residues: CASSGVPRANHEQYF.